This T cell receptor beta chain was captured in a study of graft-versus-host responses after intestinal transplantation. Germline V gene data show CDR1 as LGHNA and CDR2 as YSLEER. The V end lost 0 bases, the J end lost 7 bases, and 10 bases lay between the germline ends. This CDR3 comprises 14 residues. Assay used: immunoSEQ multiplex PCR; TCRdb lists only in-frame clones, some missing. Among some 85,000 clones listed, 85% to 95% were seen once. As regards this clone: What it binds is not known.

The V gene is TRBV4-3, the J gene TRBJ2-1; a possible D gene is TRBD2 (6 bases). The sequence was collected from a human donor who was the organ donor for an intestinal transplant. Sequenced material: unstimulated CD8+ T cells sorted from spleen or lymph node cells, taken before transplant. CDR3: CASSQDYGGNEQFF. The CDR3 bases are TGCGCCAGCAGCCAAGATTACGGAGGGAATGAGCAGTTCTTC.